Listed below are T cell receptor beta chains from one sample, sequenced in a study of blood T cell repertoires in COVID-19. Repertoires were generated with immunoSEQ multiplex PCR, while TCRdb's copy carries only in-frame clones and drops some. The table lists approximately 210,000 clones, roughly 92% of them singletons, with 0.6% to 0.9% in the top ten. The material sequenced was peripheral blood. The origin of the receptors is a man aged 25 to 40 with COVID-19, enrolled during active disease. CDR3s include the opening cysteine and the closing phenylalanine or tryptophan. The order of the fields is D gene, V gene, clone size, J gene, CDR3 protein, CDR3 DNA. The D gene is left open where the match is weak. Some rows have no size entry. The others give once, few or many, or a class for an expanded clone.

D gene: .
V gene: TRBV18
clone size: .
J gene: TRBJ1-1
CDR3 protein: CASSPPRGGRDTEAFF
CDR3 DNA: TGTGCCAGCTCACCACCGAGAGGGGGTCGGGACACTGAAGCTTTCTTT

D gene: TRBD1
V gene: TRBV24-1
clone size: .
J gene: TRBJ2-1
CDR3 protein: CATSDGDRGATGEQFF
CDR3 DNA: TGTGCCACCAGTGACGGGGACAGAGGGGCAACAGGTGAGCAGTTCTTC

D gene: TRBD1
V gene: TRBV10-3
clone size: once
J gene: TRBJ1-4
CDR3 protein: CAISELGTGEEKLFF
CDR3 DNA: TGTGCCATCAGTGAGCTCGGGACAGGGGAGGAAAAACTGTTTTTT

D gene: TRBD1
V gene: TRBV5-3
clone size: .
J gene: TRBJ1-4
CDR3 protein: CARRADRDEKLFF
CDR3 DNA: TGTGCCAGAAGGGCTGACAGGGATGAAAAACTGTTTTTT

D gene: TRBD2
V gene: TRBV6-1
clone size: once
J gene: TRBJ2-1
CDR3 protein: CASSEVLGGGRINEQFF
CDR3 DNA: TGTGCCAGCAGTGAAGTCCTCGGGGGGGGCAGGATCAATGAGCAGTTCTTC

D gene: .
V gene: TRBV18
clone size: .
J gene: TRBJ1-3
CDR3 protein: CASSETAAGIGNTIYF
CDR3 DNA: TGTGCCAGCTCAGAGACCGCGGCGGGAATTGGAAACACCATATATTTT

D gene: TRBD2
V gene: TRBV6-5
clone size: .
J gene: TRBJ2-1
CDR3 protein: CAMKGTSGVQFF
CDR3 DNA: TGTGCCATGAAGGGTACTAGCGGGGTGCAGTTCTTC

D gene: .
V gene: TRBV27
clone size: few
J gene: TRBJ1-4
CDR3 protein: CASSEDPPNEKLFF
CDR3 DNA: TGTGCCAGCAGTGAGGATCCACCAAATGAAAAACTGTTTTTT

D gene: TRBD2
V gene: TRBV3-1/TRBV3-2
clone size: .
J gene: TRBJ2-7
CDR3 protein: CASSQYTGTNYEQYF
CDR3 DNA: TGTGCCAGCAGCCAATACACCGGGACTAACTACGAGCAGTACTTC

D gene: TRBD2
V gene: TRBV9
clone size: .
J gene: TRBJ2-2
CDR3 protein: CASSVGSGGTANTGELFF
CDR3 DNA: TGTGCCAGCAGCGTAGGAAGCGGGGGGACCGCGAACACCGGGGAGCTGTTTTTT

D gene: TRBD2
V gene: TRBV11-2
clone size: once
J gene: TRBJ2-3
CDR3 protein: CASSISGGLSTDTQYF
CDR3 DNA: TGTGCCAGCAGCATTAGCGGGGGCCTCAGCACAGATACGCAGTATTTT

D gene: .
V gene: TRBV19
clone size: .
J gene: TRBJ1-1
CDR3 protein: CASSLTGVMNTEAFF
CDR3 DNA: TGTGCCAGTAGCCTCACGGGGGTTATGAACACTGAAGCTTTCTTT

D gene: .
V gene: TRBV7-6
clone size: .
J gene: TRBJ1-5
CDR3 protein: CASSLGGGQSNQPQHF
CDR3 DNA: TGTGCCAGCAGCTTAGGCGGCGGACAGTCCAATCAGCCCCAGCATTTT

D gene: .
V gene: TRBV3-1/TRBV3-2
clone size: once
J gene: TRBJ2-3
CDR3 protein: CASSRFQGTDTQYF
CDR3 DNA: TGTGCCAGCAGCCGGTTCCAGGGTACAGATACGCAGTATTTT

D gene: .
V gene: TRBV5-5
clone size: .
J gene: TRBJ2-6
CDR3 protein: CASSFQGSGANVLTF
CDR3 DNA: TGTGCCAGCAGCTTCCAGGGCTCTGGGGCCAACGTCCTGACTTTC

D gene: .
V gene: TRBV5-5
clone size: once
J gene: TRBJ2-4
CDR3 protein: CASSLDRVDIQYF
CDR3 DNA: TGTGCCAGCAGCTTGGACAGGGTAGACATTCAGTACTTC

D gene: .
V gene: TRBV7-9
clone size: .
J gene: TRBJ1-3
CDR3 protein: CASSRTTGSSGNTIYF
CDR3 DNA: TGTGCCAGCAGCCGCACTACAGGGAGCTCTGGAAACACCATATATTTT

D gene: .
V gene: TRBV15
clone size: once
J gene: TRBJ1-5
CDR3 protein: CATSRDRGSGQPQHF
CDR3 DNA: TGTGCCACCAGCAGAGATCGCGGGAGTGGGCAGCCCCAGCATTTT

D gene: TRBD1
V gene: TRBV30
clone size: .
J gene: TRBJ2-7
CDR3 protein: CAWSGTGVSYEQYF
CDR3 DNA: TGTGCCTGGAGCGGGACAGGGGTCTCCTACGAGCAGTACTTC

D gene: TRBD2
V gene: TRBV5-6
clone size: .
J gene: TRBJ2-3
CDR3 protein: CASSLGGGNTDTQYF
CDR3 DNA: TGTGCCAGCAGCTTGGGCGGGGGGAACACAGATACGCAGTATTTT

D gene: TRBD2
V gene: TRBV3-1/TRBV3-2
clone size: .
J gene: TRBJ2-7
CDR3 protein: CASSQDSSGVHEQYF
CDR3 DNA: TGTGCCAGCAGCCAAGACTCCAGCGGGGTGCACGAGCAGTACTTC

D gene: TRBD1
V gene: TRBV4-1
clone size: .
J gene: TRBJ1-1
CDR3 protein: CASSQRPGTGIAEAFF
CDR3 DNA: TGCGCCAGCAGCCAGCGTCCCGGGACAGGGATCGCTGAAGCTTTCTTT

D gene: .
V gene: TRBV6-5
clone size: .
J gene: TRBJ1-2
CDR3 protein: CASSQTGYGYTF
CDR3 DNA: TGTGCCAGCAGTCAGACAGGTTATGGCTACACCTTC

D gene: .
V gene: TRBV27
clone size: .
J gene: TRBJ1-1
CDR3 protein: CASSLQGSVTEAFF
CDR3 DNA: TGTGCCAGCAGTTTACAGGGGAGTGTAACTGAAGCTTTCTTT

D gene: TRBD1
V gene: TRBV30
clone size: .
J gene: TRBJ1-1
CDR3 protein: CAWRDRGSWTEAFF
CDR3 DNA: TGTGCCTGGAGGGACAGGGGGTCATGGACTGAAGCTTTCTTT

D gene: TRBD1
V gene: TRBV19
clone size: .
J gene: TRBJ1-1
CDR3 protein: CASSIRGGQANTEAFF
CDR3 DNA: TGTGCCAGTAGTATAAGGGGCGGACAGGCAAACACTGAAGCTTTCTTT

D gene: TRBD1
V gene: TRBV5-5
clone size: .
J gene: TRBJ1-5
CDR3 protein: CASSSTLRTGYIQPQHF
CDR3 DNA: TGTGCCAGCAGCTCCACTTTGAGGACAGGGTATATTCAGCCCCAGCATTTT

D gene: .
V gene: TRBV20-1
clone size: .
J gene: TRBJ1-1
CDR3 protein: CSASSGHEAFF
CDR3 DNA: TGCAGTGCTAGCTCAGGACATGAAGCTTTCTTT

D gene: .
V gene: TRBV3-1/TRBV3-2
clone size: .
J gene: TRBJ2-1
CDR3 protein: CASSQGLGAPYNEQFF
CDR3 DNA: TGTGCCAGCAGCCAAGGATTAGGGGCCCCCTACAATGAGCAGTTCTTC

D gene: .
V gene: TRBV5-4
clone size: .
J gene: TRBJ1-2
CDR3 protein: CASQIGVKDYGYTF
CDR3 DNA: TGTGCCAGCCAAATAGGGGTGAAGGACTATGGCTACACCTTC

D gene: .
V gene: TRBV18
clone size: .
J gene: TRBJ1-3
CDR3 protein: CASSPRAAGAGNTIYF
CDR3 DNA: TGTGCCAGCTCACCAAGGGCAGCAGGGGCTGGAAACACCATATATTTT

D gene: TRBD1
V gene: TRBV5-1
clone size: .
J gene: TRBJ1-6
CDR3 protein: CASSGLTGGNSPLHF
CDR3 DNA: TGCGCCAGCAGCGGCCTGACAGGGGGCAATTCACCCCTCCACTTT

D gene: TRBD2
V gene: TRBV3-1/TRBV3-2
clone size: .
J gene: TRBJ2-5
CDR3 protein: CASSQQSSGGKETQYF
CDR3 DNA: TGTGCCAGCAGCCAACAATCGTCCGGGGGGAAAGAGACCCAGTACTTC

D gene: .
V gene: TRBV2
clone size: once
J gene: TRBJ1-3
CDR3 protein: CASREDSHSGNTIYF
CDR3 DNA: TGTGCCAGCAGGGAGGACAGCCACTCTGGAAACACCATATATTTT

D gene: TRBD2
V gene: TRBV5-6
clone size: .
J gene: TRBJ2-1
CDR3 protein: CASSFGLAGGHEQFF
CDR3 DNA: TGTGCCAGCAGCTTCGGACTAGCGGGGGGGCATGAGCAGTTCTTC

D gene: TRBD1
V gene: TRBV5-1
clone size: .
J gene: TRBJ2-1
CDR3 protein: CASSWGQDSSYNEQFF
CDR3 DNA: TGCGCCAGCAGCTGGGGACAGGATAGCTCCTACAATGAGCAGTTCTTC

D gene: TRBD2
V gene: TRBV27
clone size: .
J gene: TRBJ2-1
CDR3 protein: CASSLWDYSSEQFF
CDR3 DNA: TGTGCCAGCAGTTTATGGGACTACAGCAGCGAGCAGTTCTTC

D gene: .
V gene: TRBV19
clone size: .
J gene: TRBJ2-7
CDR3 protein: CASSRTANYEQYF
CDR3 DNA: TGTGCCAGTAGTAGGACAGCAAACTACGAGCAGTACTTC

D gene: TRBD1
V gene: TRBV2
clone size: .
J gene: TRBJ1-3
CDR3 protein: CASTRTGRNTIYF
CDR3 DNA: TGTGCCAGTACCCGGACAGGCCGAAACACCATATATTTT

D gene: .
V gene: TRBV9
clone size: .
J gene: TRBJ1-1
CDR3 protein: CASSEGGNTEAFF
CDR3 DNA: TGTGCCAGCAGCGAAGGAGGAAACACTGAAGCTTTCTTT

D gene: TRBD2
V gene: TRBV5-4
clone size: .
J gene: TRBJ2-3
CDR3 protein: CASSLPGLATDTQYF
CDR3 DNA: TGTGCCAGCAGCTTACCGGGACTAGCAACAGATACGCAGTATTTT

D gene: .
V gene: TRBV13
clone size: .
J gene: TRBJ2-1
CDR3 protein: CASSLSGLGFGEQFF
CDR3 DNA: TGTGCCAGCAGCTTAAGCGGGCTAGGTTTTGGTGAGCAGTTCTTC

D gene: TRBD1
V gene: TRBV7-2
clone size: .
J gene: TRBJ2-5
CDR3 protein: CASSFSTGGQETQYF
CDR3 DNA: TGTGCCAGCAGCTTCTCGACAGGGGGACAAGAGACCCAGTACTTC

D gene: TRBD1
V gene: TRBV6-6
clone size: .
J gene: TRBJ1-1
CDR3 protein: CASSYTTGVDTEAFF
CDR3 DNA: TGTGCCAGCAGTTACACCACAGGGGTGGACACTGAAGCTTTCTTT

D gene: TRBD1
V gene: TRBV6-6
clone size: .
J gene: TRBJ2-2
CDR3 protein: CASSSPGQGASGELFF
CDR3 DNA: TGTGCCAGCAGTTCCCCGGGACAGGGGGCATCCGGGGAGCTGTTTTTT

D gene: TRBD1
V gene: TRBV19
clone size: few
J gene: TRBJ1-5
CDR3 protein: CASSIDLQGLGQPQHF
CDR3 DNA: TGTGCCAGTAGTATAGATCTACAGGGGCTAGGCCAGCCCCAGCATTTT

D gene: TRBD2
V gene: TRBV6-5
clone size: .
J gene: TRBJ2-4
CDR3 protein: CASSHLAGDIQYF
CDR3 DNA: TGTGCCAGCTCCCACCTAGCGGGGGACATTCAGTACTTC

D gene: .
V gene: TRBV4-1
clone size: many
J gene: TRBJ1-6
CDR3 protein: CASSQWGGGAYGSPLHF
CDR3 DNA: TGCGCCAGCAGCCAATGGGGAGGGGGGGCGTACGGTTCACCCCTCCACTTT

D gene: TRBD2
V gene: TRBV5-6
clone size: .
J gene: TRBJ2-7
CDR3 protein: CASSLWLAGAARLEQYF
CDR3 DNA: TGTGCCAGCAGCTTGTGGTTAGCGGGGGCCGCTCGTCTCGAGCAGTACTTC

D gene: .
V gene: TRBV9
clone size: once
J gene: TRBJ1-2
CDR3 protein: CASSAHQGGGGYTF
CDR3 DNA: TGTGCCAGCAGCGCCCACCAGGGCGGGGGGGGCTACACCTTC

D gene: TRBD1
V gene: TRBV7-6
clone size: few
J gene: TRBJ1-6
CDR3 protein: CASSLDRDRVLTLHF
CDR3 DNA: TGTGCCAGCAGCTTAGACCGGGACAGGGTGCTTACCCTCCACTTT

D gene: TRBD1
V gene: TRBV7-9
clone size: .
J gene: TRBJ1-5
CDR3 protein: CASSFTGDQPQHF
CDR3 DNA: TGTGCCAGCAGTTTTACAGGGGATCAGCCCCAGCATTTT

D gene: TRBD2
V gene: TRBV19
clone size: once
J gene: TRBJ2-2
CDR3 protein: CASSRPSGGTINTGELFF
CDR3 DNA: TGTGCCAGTAGTCGGCCAAGCGGGGGGACCATTAACACCGGGGAGCTGTTTTTT